This entry features one T cell receptor (beta chain) sequence. Assay used: immunoSEQ multiplex PCR; TCRdb lists only in-frame clones, some missing. The table records more than 45,000 clones, roughly 88% of them present only once. The record originates from a study of T cell changes during pregnancy in multiple sclerosis. The CDR3 loop spans 16 amino acids. The chain couples TRBV21-1 to TRBJ2-7; TRBD2, as called in the table, went unchecked against the DNA. TRBV21-1 is shown as a pseudogene. This receptor was taken from a female donor with multiple sclerosis, enrolled in a pregnancy study. The starting material was CD4+ T cells from peripheral blood mononuclear cells, obtained in the second trimester of pregnancy. Written as DNA, the CDR3 is TGTGCCAGCAGCACTGTAGCGGGAGAGAGTTCCTACGAGCAGTACTTC. Encoded protein: CASSTVAGESSYEQYF.